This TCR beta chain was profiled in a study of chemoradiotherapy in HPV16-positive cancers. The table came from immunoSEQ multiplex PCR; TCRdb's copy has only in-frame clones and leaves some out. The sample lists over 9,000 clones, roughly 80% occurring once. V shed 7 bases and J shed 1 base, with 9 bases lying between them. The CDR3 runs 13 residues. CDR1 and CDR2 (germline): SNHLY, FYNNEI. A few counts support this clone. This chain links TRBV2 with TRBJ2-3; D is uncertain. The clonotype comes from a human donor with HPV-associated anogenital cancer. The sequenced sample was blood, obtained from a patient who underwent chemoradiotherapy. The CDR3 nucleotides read TGTGCCAGCAACCCCGTCGGCACAGATACGCAGTATTTT. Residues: CASNPVGTDTQYF.